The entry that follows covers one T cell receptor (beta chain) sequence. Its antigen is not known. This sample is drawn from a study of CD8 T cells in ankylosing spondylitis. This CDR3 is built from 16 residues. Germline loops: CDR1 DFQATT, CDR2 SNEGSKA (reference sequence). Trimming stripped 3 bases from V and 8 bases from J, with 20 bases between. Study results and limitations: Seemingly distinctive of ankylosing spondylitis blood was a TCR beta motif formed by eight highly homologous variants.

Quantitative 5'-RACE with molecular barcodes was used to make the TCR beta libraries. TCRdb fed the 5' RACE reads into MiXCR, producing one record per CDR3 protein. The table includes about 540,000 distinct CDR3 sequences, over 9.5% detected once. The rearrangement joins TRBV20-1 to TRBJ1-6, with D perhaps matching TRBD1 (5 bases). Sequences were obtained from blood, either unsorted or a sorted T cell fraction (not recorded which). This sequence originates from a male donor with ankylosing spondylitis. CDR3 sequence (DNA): TGCAGTGCTAGGATCCCTCCCCGGGCCAGGGATTCACCCCTCCACTTT. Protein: CSARIPPRARDSPLHF.